These T cell receptor beta chains were read from a single sample in a study of cytomegalovirus exposure and HLA in healthy donors. Sequencing used immunoSEQ multiplex PCR; TCRdb keeps in-frame clones, though not all of them. The top ten hold about 20% of the sample, which has more than 15,000 clones, approximately 80% seen once. The source material was PBMCs. These receptors were taken from a human donor in good health. Each CDR3 is given with its conserved first and last residue. D genes are given only for firm matches. Size is omitted from some rows. Given values are once, few, many or a class for expanded clones.

CDR3 | DNA | V | D | J | size
CASSQIAGVREQYF | TGTGCCAGCAGCCAAATAGCGGGAGTTCGTGAGCAGTACTTC | TRBV7-9 | TRBD2 | TRBJ2-7 | .
CASSTRRSFSYTF | TGTGCCAGCAGCACACGGAGGTCGTTTAGCTACACCTTC | TRBV13 | . | TRBJ1-2 | .
CASSLLQGGYTF | TGTGCCAGCAGTTTACTTCAGGGGGGCTACACCTTC | TRBV28 | . | TRBJ1-2 | .
CASSPKRGQDSGNTIYF | TGTGCCAGCTCACCTAAGAGGGGGCAGGACTCTGGAAACACCATATATTTT | TRBV18 | TRBD1 | TRBJ1-3 | .
CASSVGLGNTIYF | TGTGCCAGCAGCGTAGGTCTAGGAAACACCATATATTTT | TRBV9 | . | TRBJ1-3 | once
CASSLMTGTGEYGYTF | TGTGCCAGCAGCTTGATGACCGGGACAGGCGAGTATGGCTACACCTTC | TRBV7-6 | TRBD1 | TRBJ1-2 | .
CASSLNPPGQGGDEQFF | TGTGCCAGCAGCTTAAATCCCCCGGGACAGGGTGGGGATGAGCAGTTCTTC | TRBV11-2 | TRBD1 | TRBJ2-1 | .
CASSLHPGTGPYEQYF | TGTGCCAGCAGCTTACATCCCGGGACAGGACCCTACGAGCAGTACTTC | TRBV7-2 | TRBD1 | TRBJ2-7 | .
CASSLGGTGAEKLFF | TGTGCCAGCAGCTTGGGTGGGACAGGGGCCGAAAAACTGTTTTTT | TRBV7-9 | TRBD1 | TRBJ1-4 | .
CASRRQGETQYF | TGTGCCAGCAGACGACAGGGAGAGACCCAGTACTTC | TRBV7-9 | TRBD1 | TRBJ2-5 | .